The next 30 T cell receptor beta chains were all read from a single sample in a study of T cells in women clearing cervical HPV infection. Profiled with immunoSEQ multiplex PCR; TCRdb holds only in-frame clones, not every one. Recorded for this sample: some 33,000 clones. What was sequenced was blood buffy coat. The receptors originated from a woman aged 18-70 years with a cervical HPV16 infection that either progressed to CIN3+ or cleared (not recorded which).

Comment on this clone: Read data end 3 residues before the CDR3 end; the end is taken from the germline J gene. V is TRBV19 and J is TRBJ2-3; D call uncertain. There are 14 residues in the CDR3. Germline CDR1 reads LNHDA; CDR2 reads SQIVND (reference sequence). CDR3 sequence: CASSMVGQLQPQYF. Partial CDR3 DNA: TGTGCCAGTAGTATGGTTGGGCAGCTCCAGCCG.

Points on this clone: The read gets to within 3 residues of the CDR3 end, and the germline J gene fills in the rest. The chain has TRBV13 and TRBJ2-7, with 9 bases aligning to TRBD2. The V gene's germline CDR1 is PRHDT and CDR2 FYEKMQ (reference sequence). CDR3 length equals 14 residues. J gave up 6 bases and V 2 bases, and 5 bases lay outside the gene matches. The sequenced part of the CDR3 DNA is TGTGCCAGCAGCTTAATGAGCGGGAGGTCCGAG. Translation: CASSLMSGRSE. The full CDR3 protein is CASSLMSGRSEQYF. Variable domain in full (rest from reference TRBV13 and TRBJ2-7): AAGVIQSPRHLIKEKRETATLKCYPIPRHDTVYWYQQGPGQDPQFLISFYEKMQSDKGSIPDRFSAQQFSDYHSELNMSSLELGDSALYFCASSLMSGRSEQYFGPGTRLTVT.

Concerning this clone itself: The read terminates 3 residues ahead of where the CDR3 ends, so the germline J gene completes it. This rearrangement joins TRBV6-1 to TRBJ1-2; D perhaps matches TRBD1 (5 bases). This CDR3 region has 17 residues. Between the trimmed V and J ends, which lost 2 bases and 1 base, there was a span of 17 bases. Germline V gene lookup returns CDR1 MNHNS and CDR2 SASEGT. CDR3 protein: CASSESSFQGLNYGYTF. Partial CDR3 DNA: TGTGCCAGCAGTGAATCCAGTTTTCAGGGCCTTAACTATGGC.

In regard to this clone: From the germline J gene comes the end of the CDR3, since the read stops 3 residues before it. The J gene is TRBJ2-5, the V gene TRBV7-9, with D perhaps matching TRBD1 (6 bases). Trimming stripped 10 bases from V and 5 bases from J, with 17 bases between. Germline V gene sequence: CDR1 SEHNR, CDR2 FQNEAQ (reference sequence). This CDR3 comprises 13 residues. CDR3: CATTPPGEETQYF. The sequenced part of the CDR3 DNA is TGTGCCACCACCCCCCCAGGGGAGGAGACC.

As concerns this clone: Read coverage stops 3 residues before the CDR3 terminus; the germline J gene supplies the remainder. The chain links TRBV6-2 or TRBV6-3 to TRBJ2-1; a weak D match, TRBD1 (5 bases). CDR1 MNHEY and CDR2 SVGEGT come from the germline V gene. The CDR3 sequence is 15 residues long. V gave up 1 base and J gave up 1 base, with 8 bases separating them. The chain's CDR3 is CASSYYDSSYNEQFF. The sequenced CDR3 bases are TGTGCCAGCAGTTACTACGACAGTTCCTACAATGAG.

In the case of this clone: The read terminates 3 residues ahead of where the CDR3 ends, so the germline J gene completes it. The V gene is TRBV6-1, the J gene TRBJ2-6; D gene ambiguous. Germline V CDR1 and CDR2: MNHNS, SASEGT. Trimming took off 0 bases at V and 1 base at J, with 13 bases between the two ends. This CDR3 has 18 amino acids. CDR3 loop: CASSEALVFGSGANVLTF. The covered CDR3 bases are TGTGCCAGCAGTGAAGCGCTCGTGTTCGGGTCTGGGGCCAACGTC.

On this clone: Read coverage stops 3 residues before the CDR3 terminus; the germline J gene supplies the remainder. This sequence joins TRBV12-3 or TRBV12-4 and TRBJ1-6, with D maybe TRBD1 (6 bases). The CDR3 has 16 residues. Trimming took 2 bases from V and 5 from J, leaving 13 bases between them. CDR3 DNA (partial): TGTGCCAGCAGTTTATGGGGGCTCGATCATAATTCACCC. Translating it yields CASSLWGLDHNSP. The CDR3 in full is CASSLWGLDHNSPLHF.

The sequenced part of the CDR3 DNA is TGTGCCAGCAGCTACGGACAGGGGGTCTATGGC. Residues: CASSYGQGVYG. Given in full, the CDR3 is CASSYGQGVYGYTF. This sequence joins TRBV5-6 and TRBJ1-2, with 10 bases aligning to TRBD1. Read data end 3 residues before the CDR3 end; the end is taken from the germline J gene. Germline-derived CDR1 and CDR2 are SGHDT and YYEEEE. The CDR3 loop spans 14 amino acids. After removal of 3 bases from V and 4 bases from J, the junction contained 3 bases not matched to a gene. Full variable domain (rest looked up from reference TRBV5-6 and TRBJ1-2): DAGVTQSPTHLIKTRGQQVTLRCSPKSGHDTVSWYQQALGQGPQFIFQYYEEEERQRGNFPDRFSGHQFPNYSSELNVNALLLGDSALYLCASSYGQGVYGYTFGSGTRLTVV.

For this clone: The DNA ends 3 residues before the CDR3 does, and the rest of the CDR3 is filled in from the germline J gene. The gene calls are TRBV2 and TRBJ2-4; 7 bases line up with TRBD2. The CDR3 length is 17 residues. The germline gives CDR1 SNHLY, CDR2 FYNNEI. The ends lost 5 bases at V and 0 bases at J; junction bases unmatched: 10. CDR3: CASSPLGTIEAKNIQYF. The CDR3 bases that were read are TGTGCCAGCAGTCCCCTTGGGACTATCGAAGCCAAAAACATT.

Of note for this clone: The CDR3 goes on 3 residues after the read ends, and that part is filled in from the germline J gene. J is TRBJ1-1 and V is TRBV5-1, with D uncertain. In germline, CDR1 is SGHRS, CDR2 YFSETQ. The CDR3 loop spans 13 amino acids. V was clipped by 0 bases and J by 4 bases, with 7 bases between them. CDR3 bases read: TGCGCCAGCAGCTTGGGGCCAAGCACTGAA. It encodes CASSLGPSTE. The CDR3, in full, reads CASSLGPSTEAFF.

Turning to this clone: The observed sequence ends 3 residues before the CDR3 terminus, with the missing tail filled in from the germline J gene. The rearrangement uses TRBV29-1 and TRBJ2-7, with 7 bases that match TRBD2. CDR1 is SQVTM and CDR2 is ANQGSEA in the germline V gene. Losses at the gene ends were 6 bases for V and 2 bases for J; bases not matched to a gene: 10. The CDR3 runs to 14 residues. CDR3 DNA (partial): TGCAGCGTAGCCGCGGGGGTGCCTCCCTACGAG. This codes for CSVAAGVPPYE. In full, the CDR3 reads CSVAAGVPPYEQYF.

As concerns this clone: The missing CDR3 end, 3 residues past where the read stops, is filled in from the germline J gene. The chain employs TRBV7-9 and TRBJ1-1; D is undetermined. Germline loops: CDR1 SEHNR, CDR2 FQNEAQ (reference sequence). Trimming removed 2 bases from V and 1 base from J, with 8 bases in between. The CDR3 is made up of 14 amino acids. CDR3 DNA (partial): TGTGCCAGCAGCTTAAAAGGGCAGAACACTGAA. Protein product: CASSLKGQNTE. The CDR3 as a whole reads CASSLKGQNTEAFF.

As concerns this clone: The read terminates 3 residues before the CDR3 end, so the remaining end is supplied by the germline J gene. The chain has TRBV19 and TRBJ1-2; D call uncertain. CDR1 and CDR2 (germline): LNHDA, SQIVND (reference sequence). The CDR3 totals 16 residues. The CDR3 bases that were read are TGTGCCAGTAGCCAACTAGCGGGTCTGAGCTCCTACGAC. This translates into CASSQLAGLSSYD. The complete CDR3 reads CASSQLAGLSSYDYTF.

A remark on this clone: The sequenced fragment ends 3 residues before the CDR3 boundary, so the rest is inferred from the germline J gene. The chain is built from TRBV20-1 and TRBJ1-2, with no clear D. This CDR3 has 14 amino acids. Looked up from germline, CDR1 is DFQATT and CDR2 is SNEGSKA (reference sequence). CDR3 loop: CSASSGVSYNDYTF. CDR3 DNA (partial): TGCAGTGCTAGCAGCGGGGTCTCCTACAATGAC.

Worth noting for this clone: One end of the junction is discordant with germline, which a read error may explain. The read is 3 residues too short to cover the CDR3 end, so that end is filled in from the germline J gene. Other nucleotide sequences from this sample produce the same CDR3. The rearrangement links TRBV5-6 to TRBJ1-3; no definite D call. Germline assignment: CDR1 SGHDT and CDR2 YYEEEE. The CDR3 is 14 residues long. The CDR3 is CASSLVGPGNTIYF. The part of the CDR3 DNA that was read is TGTGCCAGCAGCTTGGTGGGCCCCGGAAACACG.

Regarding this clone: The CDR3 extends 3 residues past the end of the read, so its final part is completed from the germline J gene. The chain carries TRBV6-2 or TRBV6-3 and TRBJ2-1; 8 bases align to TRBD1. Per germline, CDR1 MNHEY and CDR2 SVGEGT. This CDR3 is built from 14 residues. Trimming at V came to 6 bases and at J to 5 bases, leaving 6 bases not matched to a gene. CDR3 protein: CASRTGGINNEQFF. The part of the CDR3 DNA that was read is TGTGCCAGCAGAACAGGGGGGATCAACAATGAG.

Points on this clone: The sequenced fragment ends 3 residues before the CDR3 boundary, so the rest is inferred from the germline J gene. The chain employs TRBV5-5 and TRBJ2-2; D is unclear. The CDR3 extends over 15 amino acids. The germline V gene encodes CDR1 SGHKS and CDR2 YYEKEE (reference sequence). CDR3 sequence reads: CASSPGGSYNSPLFF. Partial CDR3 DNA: TGTGCCAGCAGCCCGGGTGGCTCCTATAATTCACCG.

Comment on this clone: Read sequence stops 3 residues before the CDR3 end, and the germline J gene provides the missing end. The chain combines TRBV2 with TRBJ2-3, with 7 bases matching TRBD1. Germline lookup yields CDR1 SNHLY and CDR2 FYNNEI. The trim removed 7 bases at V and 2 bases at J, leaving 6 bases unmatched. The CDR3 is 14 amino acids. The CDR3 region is CASTEGTATDTQYF. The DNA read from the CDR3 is TGTGCCAGCACCGAGGGGACAGCCACAGATACG. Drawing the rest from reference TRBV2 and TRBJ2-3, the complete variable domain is EPEVTQTPSHQVTQMGQEVILRCVPISNHLYFYWYRQILGQKVEFLVSFYNNEISEKSEIFDDQFSVERPDGSNFTLKIRSTKLEDSAMYFCASTEGTATDTQYFGPGTRLTVL.

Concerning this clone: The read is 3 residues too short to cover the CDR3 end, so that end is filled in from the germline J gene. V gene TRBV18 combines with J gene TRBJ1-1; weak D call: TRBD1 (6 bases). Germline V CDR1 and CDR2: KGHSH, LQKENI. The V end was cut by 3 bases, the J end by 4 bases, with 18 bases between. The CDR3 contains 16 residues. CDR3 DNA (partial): TGTGCCAGCTCACCCGACGGTGGGGGCTGGGGCACTGAA. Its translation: CASSPDGGGWGTE. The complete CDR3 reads CASSPDGGGWGTEAFF.

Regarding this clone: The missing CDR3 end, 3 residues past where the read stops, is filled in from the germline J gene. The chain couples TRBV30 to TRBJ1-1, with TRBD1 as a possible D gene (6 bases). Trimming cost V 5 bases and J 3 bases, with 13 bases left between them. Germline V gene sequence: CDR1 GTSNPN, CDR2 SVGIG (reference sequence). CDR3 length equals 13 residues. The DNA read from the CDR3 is TGTGCCTGGGGTAGGGGGATGTACACTGAA. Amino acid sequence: CAWGRGMYTE. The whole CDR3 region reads CAWGRGMYTEAFF.

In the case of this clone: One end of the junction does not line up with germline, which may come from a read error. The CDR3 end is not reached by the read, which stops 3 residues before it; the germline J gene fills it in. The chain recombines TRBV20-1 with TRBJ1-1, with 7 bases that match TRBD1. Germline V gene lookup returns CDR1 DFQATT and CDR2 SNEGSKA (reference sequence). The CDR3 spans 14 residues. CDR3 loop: CSAKVDRRNTDAFF. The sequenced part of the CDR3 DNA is TGCAGTGCTAAGGTGGACAGGAGAAACACTGAC.

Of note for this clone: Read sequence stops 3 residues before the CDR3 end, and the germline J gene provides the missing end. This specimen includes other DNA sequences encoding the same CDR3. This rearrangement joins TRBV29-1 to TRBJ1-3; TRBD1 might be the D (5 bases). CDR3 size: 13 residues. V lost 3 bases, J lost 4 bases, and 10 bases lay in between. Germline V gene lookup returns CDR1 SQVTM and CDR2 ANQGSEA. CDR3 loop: CSVDPRTGNTIYF. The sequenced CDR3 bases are TGCAGCGTTGATCCCAGGACAGGAAACACC. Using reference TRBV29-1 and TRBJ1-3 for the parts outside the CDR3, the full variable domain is SAVISQKPSRDICQRGTSLTIQCQVDSQVTMMFWYRQQPGQSLTLIATANQGSEATYESGFVIDKFPISRPNLTFSTLTVSNMSPEDSSIYLCSVDPRTGNTIYFGEGSWLTVV.

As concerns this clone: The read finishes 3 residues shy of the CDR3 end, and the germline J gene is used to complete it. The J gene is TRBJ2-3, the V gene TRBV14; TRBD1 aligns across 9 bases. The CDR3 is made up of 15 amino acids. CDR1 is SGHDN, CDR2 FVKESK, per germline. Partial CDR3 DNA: TGTGCCAGCAGCCAGGGGACAGGGCGCCAAGAGACG. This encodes CASSQGTGRQET. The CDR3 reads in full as CASSQGTGRQETQYF. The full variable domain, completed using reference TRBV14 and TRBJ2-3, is EAGVTQFPSHSVIEKGQTVTLRCDPISGHDNLYWYRRVMGKEIKFLLHFVKESKQDESGMPNNRFLAERTGGTYSTLKVQPAELEDSGVYFCASSQGTGRQETQYFGPGTRLTVL.

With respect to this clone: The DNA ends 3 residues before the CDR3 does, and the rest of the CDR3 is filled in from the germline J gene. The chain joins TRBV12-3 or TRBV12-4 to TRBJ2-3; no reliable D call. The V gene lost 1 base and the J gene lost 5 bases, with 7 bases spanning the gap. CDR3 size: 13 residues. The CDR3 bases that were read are TGTGCCAGCAGTTTAGGGCCACGAGATACG. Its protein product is CASSLGPRDT. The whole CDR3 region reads CASSLGPRDTQYF.

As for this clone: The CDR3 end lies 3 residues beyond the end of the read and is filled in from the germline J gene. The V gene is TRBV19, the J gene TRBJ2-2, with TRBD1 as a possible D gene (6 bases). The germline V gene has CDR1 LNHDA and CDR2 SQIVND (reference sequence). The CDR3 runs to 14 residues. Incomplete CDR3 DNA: TGTGCCAGTAGTATAGATACAGGGAATTCACCG. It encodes CASSIDTGNSP. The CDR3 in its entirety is CASSIDTGNSPLFF.

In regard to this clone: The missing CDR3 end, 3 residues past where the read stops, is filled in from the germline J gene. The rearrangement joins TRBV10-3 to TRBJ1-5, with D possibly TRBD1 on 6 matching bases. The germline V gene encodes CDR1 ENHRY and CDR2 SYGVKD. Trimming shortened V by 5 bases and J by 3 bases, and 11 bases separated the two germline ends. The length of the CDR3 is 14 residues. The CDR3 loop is CAISTGLPNQPQHF. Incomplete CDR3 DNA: TGTGCCATCAGTACAGGGTTACCCAATCAGCCC.

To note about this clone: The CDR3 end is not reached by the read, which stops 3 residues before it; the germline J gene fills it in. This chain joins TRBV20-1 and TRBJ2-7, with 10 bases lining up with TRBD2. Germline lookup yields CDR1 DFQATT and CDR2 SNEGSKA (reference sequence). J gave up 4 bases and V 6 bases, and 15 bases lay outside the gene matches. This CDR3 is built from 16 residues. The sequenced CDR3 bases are TGCAGTGCCATATCCGGGACTAGCGCTATGATTTACGAG. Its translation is CSAISGTSAMIYE. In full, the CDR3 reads CSAISGTSAMIYEQYF.

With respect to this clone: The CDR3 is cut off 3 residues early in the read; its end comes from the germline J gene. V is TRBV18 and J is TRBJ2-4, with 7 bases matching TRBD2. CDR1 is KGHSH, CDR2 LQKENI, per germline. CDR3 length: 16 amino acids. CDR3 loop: CASSPTGGVSAYGQYF. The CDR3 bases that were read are TGTGCCAGCTCACCAACTGGGGGGGTTTCGGCTTATGGT. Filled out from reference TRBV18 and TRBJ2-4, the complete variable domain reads NAGVMQNPRHLVRRRGQEARLRCSPMKGHSHVYWYRQLPEEGLKFMVYLQKENIIDESGMPKERFSAEFPKEGPSILRIQQVVRGDSAAYFCASSPTGGVSAYGQYFGAGTRLSVL.

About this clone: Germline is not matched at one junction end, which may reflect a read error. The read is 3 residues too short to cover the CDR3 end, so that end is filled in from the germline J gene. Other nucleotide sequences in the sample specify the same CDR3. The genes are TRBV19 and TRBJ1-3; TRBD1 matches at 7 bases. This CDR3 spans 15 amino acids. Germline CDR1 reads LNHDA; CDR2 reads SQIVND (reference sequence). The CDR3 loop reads CASSMVDRFGNTIYF. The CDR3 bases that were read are TGTGCCAGTAGTATGGTGGACAGGTTTGGAAACACG.

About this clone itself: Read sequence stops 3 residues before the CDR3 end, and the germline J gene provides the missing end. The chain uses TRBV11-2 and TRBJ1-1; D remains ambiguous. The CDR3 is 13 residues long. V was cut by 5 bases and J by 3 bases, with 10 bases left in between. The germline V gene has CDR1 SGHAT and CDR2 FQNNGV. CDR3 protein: CASSDRGYTEAFF. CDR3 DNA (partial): TGTGCCAGCAGCGACCGGGGATACACTGAA.